The 27 T cell receptor beta chains presented below share a single source sample, sequenced in a study of identifying expanded T cells in peripheral blood. The table came from immunoSEQ multiplex PCR; TCRdb's copy has only in-frame clones and leaves some out. The table records approximately 57,000 clones, roughly nine tenths of them present only once. The material sequenced was blood. The receptors were gathered from a person aged 18 to 70 in good health.

This chain joins TRBV30 and TRBJ1-4; 10 nucleotides align to TRBD1. Germline CDR1 reads GTSNPN; CDR2 reads SVGIG (reference sequence). Trimming cost V 7 bases and J 1 base; bases outside gene matches: 9. This CDR3 contains 16 residues. CDR3 region: CALGQGTFRTNEKLFF. Written as DNA, the CDR3 is TGTGCCTTGGGACAGGGGACATTTCGAACTAATGAAAAACTGTTTTTT. The entire variable domain, with the rest obtained from reference TRBV30 and TRBJ1-4, is as follows: SQTIHQWPATLVQPVGSPLSLECTVEGTSNPNLYWYRQAAGRGLQLLFYSVGIGQISSEVPQNLSASRPQDRQFILSSKKLLLSDSGFYLCALGQGTFRTNEKLFFGSGTQLSVL.

V and J are TRBV2 and TRBJ1-5; D is perhaps TRBD1 (6 bases). CDR1 and CDR2 from the germline V gene are SNHLY and FYNNEI. The CDR3 is made up of 13 amino acids. The ends were cut back, 4 bases at V and 4 bases at J, with 8 bases in the middle. As DNA, the CDR3 is TGTGCCAGCAGTGCTGACAGGAATCAGCCCCAGCATTTT. Its translation is CASSADRNQPQHF.

This rearrangement joins TRBV7-2 to TRBJ1-5; D possibly corresponds to TRBD1 (5 bases). CDR3 length: 15 residues. V was clipped by 3 bases and J by 6 bases, with 15 bases between them. CDR1 and CDR2 from the germline V gene are SGHTA and FQGNSA. CDR3 sequence: CASSLTREYGQPQHF. In nucleotides, the CDR3 is TGTGCCAGCAGCTTGACCAGGGAATACGGTCAGCCCCAGCATTTT.

The chain links TRBV30 to TRBJ2-6; D unclear. Germline V gives CDR1 GTSNPN, CDR2 SVGIG (reference sequence). This CDR3 spans 12 amino acids. V lost 2 bases and J lost 3, with 2 bases in between. CDR3 coding DNA: TGTGCCTGGAGTTTTGGGGCCAACGTCCTGACTTTC. The encoded protein is CAWSFGANVLTF.

The J gene is TRBJ2-2, the V gene TRBV7-3; 7 nucleotides line up with TRBD1. CDR3 length: 14 residues. Trimming cost V 5 bases and J 5 bases; bases outside gene matches: 5. Germline V gene lookup returns CDR1 SGHTA and CDR2 FQGTGA. The CDR3 DNA reads as TGTGCCAGCAGCCGGGACAGCCAGACCGGGGAGCTGTTTTTT. It encodes CASSRDSQTGELFF. Filled out from reference TRBV7-3 and TRBJ2-2, the complete variable domain reads GAGVSQTPSNKVTEKGKYVELRCDPISGHTALYWYRQSLGQGPEFLIYFQGTGAADDSGLPNDRFFAVRPEGSVSTLKIQRTERGDSAVYLCASSRDSQTGELFFGEGSRLTVL.

The V gene is TRBV11-2, the J gene TRBJ1-1; D is ambiguous. The CDR3 is made up of 13 amino acids. With 2 bases removed from V and 0 bases from J, the gap between germline ends came to 4 bases. Germline V CDR1 and CDR2: SGHAT, FQNNGV. This chain's CDR3 is CASSLRMNTEAFF. The CDR3 DNA is TGTGCCAGCAGCTTAAGGATGAACACTGAAGCTTTCTTT.

The genes are TRBV7-2 and TRBJ1-1; the D gene is possibly TRBD1 (6 bases). CDR3 size: 15 residues. The V gene's germline CDR1 is SGHTA and CDR2 FQGNSA. V lost 4 bases to trimming and J lost 4 bases, with 16 bases between them. The CDR3 loop is CASSSRGGFFTEAFF. The CDR3, as DNA: TGTGCCAGCAGCTCTAGGGGGGGATTCTTCACTGAAGCTTTCTTT.

This clone was observed once. This sequence joins TRBV2 and TRBJ1-1; TRBD1 matches at 10 bases. This CDR3 spans 18 amino acids. Germline lookup yields CDR1 SNHLY and CDR2 FYNNEI. Trimming at V came to 6 bases and at J to 1 base, leaving 14 bases not matched to a gene. CDR3 protein: CASSLLGQGKGGNTEAFF. The CDR3 region has the DNA TGTGCCAGCAGCCTACTGGGACAGGGGAAAGGAGGGAACACTGAAGCTTTCTTT.

With regard to this clone: A read error may produce the germline difference seen at one junction end. This chain's CDR3 is CASTPGLASHEQYF. In nucleotides, the CDR3 is TGTGCCAGCACCCCGGGACTGGCCTCCCACGAGCAGTACTTC. This chain joins TRBV13 and TRBJ2-7; possible D gene TRBD2, 6 bases. CDR1 and CDR2 from the germline V gene are PRHDT and FYEKMQ (reference sequence). The CDR3 has 14 amino acids.

The rearrangement uses TRBV25-1 and TRBJ1-4; TRBD1 agrees at 7 bases. The V and J ends lost 3 bases and 8 bases, in that order; junction bases with no gene match: 12. This CDR3 contains 16 residues. Germline loops: CDR1 MGHDK, CDR2 SYGVNS. CDR3 amino acids: CASSDPGTDGGEKLFF. The CDR3 nucleotides read TGTGCCAGCAGTGATCCCGGGACAGACGGGGGCGAAAAACTGTTTTTT.

The chain combines TRBV29-1 with TRBJ2-3, with 7 bases lining up with TRBD2. Trimming at V came to 4 bases and at J to 2 bases, leaving 15 bases not matched to a gene. The CDR3 sequence is 17 residues long. Germline loops: CDR1 SQVTM, CDR2 ANQGSEA. This CDR3 reads CSVVRRGGRGTTDTQYF. For the CDR3, the DNA is TGCAGCGTTGTCCGAAGGGGCGGGAGAGGGACCACAGATACGCAGTATTTT.

The chain carries TRBV7-9 and TRBJ2-7; TRBD1 matches at 9 bases. The ends lost 2 bases at V and 6 bases at J; junction bases unmatched: 11. The CDR3 covers 16 residues. The V gene's germline CDR1 is SEHNR and CDR2 FQNEAQ (reference sequence). The CDR3 spells CASSLSDRGNGAEQYF. CDR3 DNA sequence: TGTGCCAGCAGCTTATCGGACAGGGGAAACGGCGCCGAGCAGTACTTC.

With regard to this clone: Distinct nucleotide sequences in the sample also encode this CDR3. The chain carries TRBV30 and TRBJ2-7; D is perhaps TRBD1 or TRBD2 (5 bases each). The germline V gene encodes CDR1 GTSNPN and CDR2 SVGIG (reference sequence). Trimming pared 5 bases from V and 5 bases from J, leaving 10 bases between. This CDR3 is 11 amino acids long. CDR3 sequence reads: CAWSRGHEQYF. DNA of the CDR3: TGTGCCTGGTCGAGGGGACACGAGCAGTACTTC.

This rearrangement joins TRBV27 to TRBJ2-1; TRBD2 aligns across 7 bases. In germline, CDR1 is MNHEY, CDR2 SMNVEV (reference sequence). CDR3 length equals 13 residues. DNA for the CDR3: TGTGCTAGCGGGCAGGGTAAGTACAATGAGCAGTTCTTC. This translates into CASGQGKYNEQFF.

The chain has TRBV4-3 and TRBJ2-7; either TRBD1 or TRBD2 may fit D (5 bases each). The germline V and J ends were trimmed by 1 base and 3 bases, with 28 bases remaining between them. The CDR3 sequence is 20 residues long. Per germline, CDR1 LGHNA and CDR2 YSLEER. The CDR3 sequence is CASSQALPGPYNVKYYEQYF. The CDR3 coding sequence is TGCGCCAGCAGCCAAGCTCTTCCGGGACCGTATAACGTGAAATACTACGAGCAGTACTTC.

The rearrangement uses TRBV5-8 and TRBJ1-5, with unresolved D. This CDR3 is built from 13 residues. Trimming shortened V by 5 bases and J by 4 bases, and 10 bases separated the two germline ends. Germline V CDR1 and CDR2: SGHTS, YDEGEE. CDR3 protein: CASRNAGNQPQHF. The CDR3 DNA sequence: TGTGCCAGCAGGAATGCCGGAAATCAGCCCCAGCATTTT.

This sequence joins TRBV29-1 and TRBJ2-7, with D possibly matching TRBD1 (6 bases). V dropped 7 bases and J dropped 1 base, with 14 bases sitting between them. Germline V gene sequence: CDR1 SQVTM, CDR2 ANQGSEA. The CDR3 has 13 amino acids. The CDR3 nucleotides read TGCAGCGCCAGGGGTTACAGTTCCTACGAGCAGTACTTC. Translating gives CSARGYSSYEQYF.

This chain links TRBV28 with TRBJ2-1, with a possible D match to TRBD1 (5 bases). This CDR3 is built from 12 residues. V lost 8 bases, J lost 6 bases, and 11 bases lay in between. Germline CDR1 and CDR2: MDHEN and SYDVKM. CDR3 in amino acids: CASLGDLNEQFF. The CDR3 region has the DNA TGTGCCAGCCTAGGGGATCTCAATGAGCAGTTCTTC.

The chain employs TRBV2 and TRBJ2-2, with D maybe TRBD1 (5 bases). The CDR3 has 15 amino acids. Between the trimmed V and J ends, which lost 6 bases and 4 bases, there was a span of 15 bases. Germline V gene sequence: CDR1 SNHLY, CDR2 FYNNEI. The CDR3 DNA follows: TGTGCCAGCAGCCTTAGGGGCGGTGGCACCGGGGAGCTGTTTTTT. Residues: CASSLRGGGTGELFF.

This clone was observed a single time. This chain links TRBV7-2 with TRBJ1-4; the D gene is possibly TRBD1 (6 bases). The CDR3 extends over 15 amino acids. V lost 5 bases to trimming and J lost 8 bases, with 18 bases between them. Germline loops: CDR1 SGHTA, CDR2 FQGNSA. The CDR3: CASSLRQAGYEKLFF. Here the CDR3 DNA reads TGTGCCAGCAGCCTAAGACAGGCGGGATACGAAAAACTGTTTTTT.

The rearrangement joins TRBV6-6 to TRBJ1-2; possible D gene TRBD1, 6 bases. This CDR3 has 13 amino acids. The V gene's germline CDR1 is MNHNY and CDR2 SVGAGI (reference sequence). V shed 5 bases and J shed 8 bases, with 15 bases lying between them. As DNA, the CDR3 is TGTGCCAGCAGTACCAACAGGGTAGAGGGCTACACCTTC. Translation gives CASSTNRVEGYTF.

The genes are TRBV5-6 and TRBJ2-5, with D tentatively TRBD2 (7 bases). This CDR3 is 14 amino acids long. Trimming left V 5 bases short and J 4 bases short, with 15 bases between. Germline values: CDR1 SGHDT, CDR2 YYEEEE. DNA of the CDR3: TGTGCCAGCAGGGCCGCAGGGGAGGGAGAGACCCAGTACTTC. It codes for CASRAAGEGETQYF.

This clone was counted once. The chain couples TRBV28 to TRBJ1-2, with D possibly TRBD1 on 5 matching bases. This CDR3 region has 12 residues. CDR1 and CDR2 (germline): MDHEN, SYDVKM. Trimming left V 7 bases short and J 5 bases short, with 11 bases between. CDR3 sequence reads: CASTHRIYGYTF. The CDR3 DNA is TGTGCCAGCACCCACAGGATTTATGGCTACACCTTC.

V usage is TRBV5-1 and J usage is TRBJ2-3; D perhaps matches TRBD1 (6 bases). Per the germline V gene, CDR1 is SGHRS and CDR2 is YFSETQ. This CDR3 has 17 amino acids. Trimming cost V 3 bases and J 2 bases, with 19 bases left between them. CDR3 nucleotides: TGCGCCAGCAGCTCGCGCCCGACAGGAGCGGTCACAGATACGCAGTATTTT. Translated: CASSSRPTGAVTDTQYF.

The rearrangement joins TRBV19 to TRBJ2-7; D is perhaps TRBD1 (6 bases). The CDR3 runs to 14 residues. Germline V lookup: CDR1 LNHDA, CDR2 SQIVND (reference sequence). V lost 4 bases, J lost 0 bases, and 10 bases lay in between. The CDR3 spells CASSRGQSSYEQYF. The CDR3 DNA sequence: TGTGCCAGTAGTAGGGGGCAGAGCTCCTACGAGCAGTACTTC.

This chain joins TRBV4-1 and TRBJ2-1, with D tentatively TRBD2 (5 bases). The length of the CDR3 is 18 residues. Germline CDR1 MGHRA, CDR2 YSYEKL. Trimming left V 2 bases short and J 1 base short, with 18 bases between. The CDR3 reads CASSQNPPPADSYNEQFF. The CDR3 bases are TGCGCCAGCAGCCAAAATCCCCCCCCAGCGGATTCCTACAATGAGCAGTTCTTC.

The genes are TRBV27 and TRBJ2-3; unclear D gene. Germline CDR1 and CDR2: MNHEY and SMNVEV (reference sequence). The V end was cut by 9 bases, the J end by 0 bases, with 16 bases between. The CDR3 covers 15 residues. The CDR3 is CASSLNSISTDTQYF. CDR3 coding DNA: TGTGCCAGTTCCTTGAACTCGATAAGCACAGATACGCAGTATTTT.